This T cell receptor (beta chain) was identified during a study of CD8 T cells in ankylosing spondylitis. Points from the study as a whole: Ankylosing spondylitis blood seemed to carry a telltale TCR beta motif made of under 10 highly homologous variants. Reports say disease-linked clones showed up significantly more in matched ankylosing spondylitis synovial fluid.

Points on this clonotype: The antigen is unknown.

CDR1 is SGDLS and CDR2 is YYNGEE in the germline V gene. Between the trimmed V and J ends, which lost 3 bases and 4 bases, there was a span of 13 bases. This CDR3 spans 15 amino acids. TCRdb recomputed calls from the 5' RACE reads with MiXCR, one row per CDR3 protein. Of some 700,000 distinct CDR3 sequences in the sample, around 17% were seen once. Material for sequencing was blood, either unsorted or a sorted T cell fraction (not recorded which). This sequence joins TRBV9 and TRBJ2-2; D possibly corresponds to TRBD1 (6 bases). This receptor was taken from a male donor with ankylosing spondylitis. CDR3 protein: CASSGPGQLTGELFF. DNA of the CDR3: TGTGCCAGCAGCGGACCGGGACAACTCACCGGGGAGCTGTTTTTT.